One T cell receptor (beta chain) is described in this entry. The antigen is undetermined. Produced via immunoSEQ multiplex PCR; TCRdb's table is partial and in-frame only. The sample contains about 97,000 clones, 80% to 95% of which appear only once. CDR3 size: 18 residues. The V gene end was trimmed by 3 bases and the J gene end by 1 base; junction bases not matched to a gene: 8. CDR1 is LNHDA, CDR2 SQIVND, per germline (reference sequence). The data stem from a study of siplizumab effects on memory and regulatory T cells. Study-wide points: In unstimulated cells, naive T cells appeared more diverse than memory T cells and seemed major alloresponse contributors.

The receptor's source is a human donor in good health. Sequences were obtained from non-Treg CD4+ T cells sorted from blood. The chain employs TRBV19 and TRBJ1-5; 11 bases match TRBD1. The CDR3 protein is CASSISARDRGSNQPQHF. The CDR3 DNA sequence: TGTGCCAGTAGTATCTCCGCCCGGGACAGGGGGAGCAATCAGCCCCAGCATTTT.